This T cell receptor beta chain was sequenced during a study of cytomegalovirus exposure and HLA in healthy donors. Study-wide results and limits: Compared with the roughly 730-donor mean, an Asian-associated ancestry cluster reportedly had fewer N-insertions, according to a later analysis. An analysis was carried out at a later point. It showed that HLA-associated TCR beta chains were more clonally expanded than equally common non-associated chains.

The germline gives CDR1 SGHDT, CDR2 YYEEEE. The CDR3 spans 13 residues. Trimming removed 4 bases from V and 9 bases from J; junction bases left unmatched: 6. Primers: 60 Vbeta forward and 13 Jbeta reverse. Produced via immunoSEQ multiplex PCR; TCRdb's table is partial and in-frame only. Of about 100,000 clones in the sample, 75% to 90% were seen once. Remarks on this clone: Antigen unknown.

The source material was PBMCs. The clonotype originates from a man younger than 45 in good health and CMV-seronegative. The chain uses TRBV5-6 and TRBJ2-4, with 8 bases identical to TRBD2. The CDR3 sequence: CASSPGGLVIQYF. CDR3 nucleotide sequence: TGTGCCAGCAGCCCGGGGGGGTTAGTCATTCAGTACTTC.